A single sample gave rise to the 5 T cell receptor beta chains below, sequenced in a study of CD8+ T cells in alopecia areata (dated by TCRdb to the late 2010s). The treatment or condition label, as the study defines it: oral pan-JAK inhibitor, 5-10 mg twice daily. The library was obtained by the immunoSEQ multiplex PCR assay. RNA was extracted from all samples and reverse transcribed into cDNA as template for TCR sequencing. This immuneACCESS table, as held by TCRdb, lists in-frame sequences with V and J called but not all clones. Of the missing ones, under half trace to an unresolved V gene in checked studies; the others have no known cause. The table for this sample lists approximately 180,000 clones; approximately 59% of them were counted only once. The top ten hold under 20% of the sample. The material sequenced was CD4+ T cells sorted from blood, taken at approximately week 61, from a patient treated with tofacitinib. The receptors here all came from a human donor with alopecia areata.

This clone has more than one count but fewer than ten. This chain links TRBV10-3 with TRBJ2-7; TRBD1 might be the D (6 bases). The CDR3 is 13 amino acids. The germline gives CDR1 ENHRY, CDR2 SYGVKD. V was shortened by 7 bases and J by 2 bases, with 12 bases between the two germline ends. The CDR3 reads CAITQGLAYEQYF. The CDR3 nucleotides read TGTGCCATCACCCAGGGGCTCGCCTACGAGCAGTACTTC.

V gene TRBV5-6 combines with J gene TRBJ2-7; 10 bases are shared with TRBD1. With 4 bases clipped from V and 4 bases from J, the junction kept 5 bases outside the gene matches. Per germline, CDR1 SGHDT and CDR2 YYEEEE. The CDR3 totals 14 residues. The CDR3 DNA is TGTGCCAGCAGCAGAGGACAGGGGGGATACGAGCAGTACTTC. Protein: CASSRGQGGYEQYF.

As regards this clone: Other DNA sequences in this specimen translate into the identical CDR3. This chain uses TRBV30 with TRBJ2-4; D might be TRBD1 (5 bases). V was clipped by 1 base and J by 0 bases, with 16 bases between them. The CDR3 contains 17 residues. CDR1 is GTSNPN and CDR2 is SVGIG in the germline V gene (reference sequence). CDR3 residues: CAWSGQGGHLAKNIQYF. The CDR3 DNA follows: TGTGCCTGGAGTGGTCAGGGTGGGCACTTAGCCAAAAACATTCAGTACTTC.

This clone was detected a few times. This rearrangement joins TRBV25-1 to TRBJ2-1, with a possible D match to TRBD2 (6 bases). Trimming left V 2 bases short and J 6 bases short, with 11 bases between. The CDR3 has 14 residues. Germline V lookup: CDR1 MGHDK, CDR2 SYGVNS. CDR3 residues: CASSEPGLVNEQFF. The CDR3 DNA reads as TGTGCCAGCAGTGAACCGGGACTCGTCAATGAGCAGTTCTTC.

The chain couples TRBV29-1 to TRBJ2-5; 14 positions agree with TRBD2. The CDR3 has 13 residues. Germline V lookup: CDR1 SQVTM, CDR2 ANQGSEA. The V and J ends lost 6 bases and 7 bases, in that order; junction bases with no gene match: 4. CDR3 DNA sequence: TGCAGCGTGGACGGGACTAGCGGGGGGACCCAGTACTTC. Its translation: CSVDGTSGGTQYF.